This TCR beta chain comes out of a study of cytomegalovirus exposure and HLA in healthy donors. The study ran its PCR with 60 Vbeta and 13 Jbeta primers. Profiled with immunoSEQ multiplex PCR; TCRdb holds only in-frame clones, not every one. The top ten hold 9% to 9.5% of the sample, which has about 91,000 clones, around nine tenths seen once. The receptor was isolated from a young man in good health and CMV-seropositive. Material for sequencing was PBMCs.

The CDR3 is CASSSTGTSGTYLPGELFF. Here the CDR3 DNA reads TGTGCCAGCAGCTCAACCGGGACTAGCGGGACCTACCTCCCCGGGGAGCTGTTTTTT. The chain joins TRBV11-2 to TRBJ2-2; TRBD2 aligns across 13 bases. This CDR3 region has 19 residues. From germline, CDR1 is SGHAT and CDR2 FQNNGV. Trimming removed 4 bases from V and 6 bases from J; junction bases left unmatched: 14. The variable domain in full, completed from reference TRBV11-2 and TRBJ2-2, reads EAGVAQSPRYKIIEKRQSVAFWCNPISGHATLYWYQQILGQGPKLLIQFQNNGVVDDSQLPKDRFSAERLKGVDSTLKIQPAKLEDSAVYLCASSSTGTSGTYLPGELFFGEGSRLTVL.